Reported below is one T cell receptor (beta chain). Its antigen remains unidentified. V was clipped by 2 bases and J by 6 bases; unmatched bases: 11. CDR1 and CDR2 (germline): SGHDN, FVKESK. The CDR3 length is 17 residues. A multiplex PCR was run with 60 Vbeta primers and 13 Jbeta primers. Clones were sequenced by immunoSEQ multiplex PCR, and TCRdb holds only the in-frame ones, with some missing. Of about 160,000 clones in the sample, about 85% were seen once. The data originate from a study of cytomegalovirus exposure and HLA in healthy donors. Notes on the study in general: When analyzed later, a missense DCLRE1C variant was found to be linked to TCR beta V- and J-gene trimming. The authors confirmed in vitro that three CMV-associated chains were specific for CMV antigens.

Sequences were obtained from PBMCs. This chain joins TRBV14 and TRBJ1-1, with TRBD1 matching 11 bases. The sequence derives from a man younger than 35 in good health and CMV-seropositive. CDR3 protein: CASSQFPGQGEQAEAFF. CDR3 DNA: TGTGCCAGCAGCCAATTTCCGGGACAGGGGGAGCAAGCTGAAGCTTTCTTT.